One and the same sample provided the 17 T cell receptor beta chains below, sequenced in a study of blood T cell repertoires in COVID-19. The table came from immunoSEQ multiplex PCR; TCRdb's copy has only in-frame clones and leaves some out. The table records 120,000 or so clones, 70% to 90% of them present only once. Sample: peripheral blood. The receptors stem from a woman older than 75 with acute or convalescent COVID-19.

The chain is built from TRBV6-6 and TRBJ1-5; TRBD1 might be the D (6 bases). This CDR3 region has 15 residues. In germline, CDR1 is MNHNY, CDR2 SVGAGI (reference sequence). V was pared by 6 bases and J by 2 bases, with 14 bases between. Here the CDR3 reads CASRKDRMGNQPQHF. The CDR3 DNA reads as TGTGCCAGCAGAAAAGACAGGATGGGCAATCAGCCCCAGCATTTT.

J is TRBJ2-4 and V is TRBV19, with D possibly being TRBD1 (5 bases). V lost 4 bases to trimming and J lost 3 bases, with 16 bases between them. CDR1 and CDR2 from the germline V gene are LNHDA and SQIVND (reference sequence). The CDR3 totals 16 residues. As DNA, the CDR3 is TGTGCCAGTAGTAGCTCTTCCGACAGCTACAAAAACATTCAGTACTTC. Translated: CASSSSSDSYKNIQYF.

V gene TRBV5-1 combines with J gene TRBJ1-4, with TRBD1 as a possible D gene (6 bases). Per the germline V gene, CDR1 is SGHRS and CDR2 is YFSETQ. The CDR3 runs 14 residues. The ends were cut back, 3 bases at V and 3 bases at J, with 9 bases in the middle. CDR3 in DNA: TGCGCCAGCAGCTGGACAGATCCTAATGAAAAACTGTTTTTT. Its protein is CASSWTDPNEKLFF.

Concerning this clone: Mismatch with germline at one junction end may stem from a read error. V and J are TRBV7-7 and TRBJ2-2; maybe TRBD1 (5 bases). The CDR3 covers 16 residues. Germline assignment: CDR1 SSHAT and CDR2 FNYEAQ (reference sequence). CDR3 DNA sequence: TGTGCTAGCAGCCTACGAAAGACAGCGAACACCGGGGAGCTGTTTTTT. This translates into CASSLRKTANTGELFF.

V is TRBV18 and J is TRBJ1-5; TRBD1 agrees at 7 bases. V was clipped by 4 bases and J by 4 bases; unmatched bases: 7. The length of the CDR3 is 15 residues. Germline CDR1 reads KGHSH; CDR2 reads LQKENI. CDR3 DNA sequence: TGTGCCAGCTCACTCCAGGGACAGCCTAATCAGCCCCAGCATTTT. Protein sequence: CASSLQGQPNQPQHF.

This chain joins TRBV9 and TRBJ2-5, with D perhaps TRBD2 (6 bases). V was trimmed by 5 bases and J by 1 base, leaving 15 bases between them. CDR1 is SGDLS, CDR2 YYNGEE, per germline. The CDR3 has 15 residues. CDR3: CASSGGATRQETQYF. As DNA, the CDR3 is TGTGCCAGCAGTGGCGGGGCGACCCGCCAAGAGACCCAGTACTTC.

This rearrangement joins TRBV5-1 to TRBJ2-5; D call uncertain. The ends were cut back, 0 bases at V and 1 base at J, with 7 bases in the middle. Germline V lookup: CDR1 SGHRS, CDR2 YFSETQ. The CDR3 is 14 residues long. The CDR3 DNA reads as TGCGCCAGCAGCTTGGTGTCTAGCCAAGAGACCCAGTACTTC. Protein sequence: CASSLVSSQETQYF.

The CDR3 sequence: CAISSPAGLAGGDTQYF. The CDR3 DNA reads TGTGCCATCAGCTCTCCCGCCGGACTAGCGGGGGGGGATACGCAGTATTTT. The V gene is TRBV10-3, the J gene TRBJ2-3, with TRBD2 identical over 15 bases. The V gene's germline CDR1 is ENHRY and CDR2 SYGVKD. After removal of 6 bases from V and 6 bases from J, the junction contained 10 bases not matched to a gene. The CDR3 extends over 17 amino acids.

This clone was counted a single time. This chain joins TRBV6-6 and TRBJ1-2; 8 positions agree with TRBD1. J lost 6 bases, V lost 6 bases, and 6 bases had no gene match. CDR1 and CDR2 from the germline V gene are MNHNY and SVGAGI (reference sequence). The CDR3 is 13 residues long. The CDR3 here is CASRDQGANGYTF. DNA of the CDR3: TGTGCCAGCAGGGACCAGGGGGCCAATGGCTACACCTTC.

The chain employs TRBV6-5 and TRBJ2-1; TRBD1 might be the D (5 bases). The CDR3 totals 12 residues. Germline CDR1 is MNHEY and CDR2 is SVGAGI. Trimming left V 4 bases short and J 12 bases short, with 13 bases between. Written as DNA, the CDR3 is TGTGCCAGCAGTTGGACGGACACCCCGCAGTTCTTC. This translates into CASSWTDTPQFF.

The V and J genes are TRBV9 and TRBJ2-1; D gene unclear. Trimming shortened V by 4 bases and J by 0 bases, and 5 bases separated the two germline ends. The CDR3 is made up of 13 amino acids. Per the germline V gene, CDR1 is SGDLS and CDR2 is YYNGEE. CDR3 bases: TGTGCCAGCAGCCTTAGCTCCTACAATGAGCAGTTCTTC. It encodes CASSLSSYNEQFF.

The genes are TRBV10-2 and TRBJ1-5; D ambiguous. Germline CDR1 and CDR2: WSHSY and SAAADI. The CDR3 consists of 16 residues. Trimming took off 0 bases at V and 3 bases at J, with 12 bases between the two ends. The CDR3 bases are TGCGCCAGCAGTGAGTCTTGGTTTTCTACCAATCAGCCCCAGCATTTT. This translates into CASSESWFSTNQPQHF.

The chain employs TRBV6-5 and TRBJ2-7, with 7 bases identical to TRBD2. The CDR3 runs 15 residues. Germline-derived CDR1 and CDR2 are MNHEY and SVGAGI. With V trimmed by 6 bases and J by 2 bases, 10 bases remained unmatched. The CDR3: CASRSAAGKAYEQYF. CDR3 DNA sequence: TGTGCCAGCAGGTCCGCAGCGGGGAAGGCCTACGAGCAGTACTTC.

The chain carries TRBV6-5 and TRBJ2-1, with TRBD1 matching 8 bases. Germline-derived CDR1 and CDR2 are MNHEY and SVGAGI. CDR3 length: 14 amino acids. Losses at the gene ends were 6 bases for V and 3 bases for J; bases not matched to a gene: 4. The CDR3 here is CASRSRGLYNEQFF. CDR3 bases: TGTGCCAGCAGGTCCAGGGGGCTCTACAATGAGCAGTTCTTC.

The chain carries TRBV15 and TRBJ1-4; D uncertain. CDR3 length: 14 residues. Germline V lookup: CDR1 LNHNV, CDR2 YYDKDF (reference sequence). Trimming stripped 1 base from V and 4 bases from J, with 7 bases between. This chain's CDR3 is CATSRGRFNEKLFF. Written as DNA, the CDR3 is TGTGCCACCAGCAGAGGGCGGTTTAATGAAAAACTGTTTTTT.

The chain employs TRBV6-2 or TRBV6-3 and TRBJ2-2, with D maybe TRBD2 (5 bases). From germline, CDR1 is MNHEY and CDR2 SVGEGT. CDR3 size: 15 residues. The V end lost 3 bases, the J end lost 3 bases, and 11 bases lay between the germline ends. CDR3 sequence reads: CASSYLDSYTGELFF. For the CDR3, the DNA is TGTGCCAGCAGTTATTTGGACTCCTACACCGGGGAGCTGTTTTTT.

The J gene is TRBJ2-4, the V gene TRBV28, with TRBD1 matching 7 bases. With 5 bases clipped from V and 5 bases from J, the junction kept 3 bases outside the gene matches. The CDR3 sequence is 13 residues long. Germline values: CDR1 MDHEN, CDR2 SYDVKM. The CDR3 bases are TGTGCCAGCAGTCGGACAGGACAAAACATTCAGTACTTC. Translating it yields CASSRTGQNIQYF.